This T cell receptor (beta chain) was observed in a study of shared clonotypes between healthy human individuals. Worth noting for this clone: No antigen is known for it.

Germline V gene data show CDR1 as SGHNT and CDR2 as YYREEE (reference sequence). The V gene lost 7 bases and the J gene lost 6 bases, with 16 bases spanning the gap. CDR3 length: 13 amino acids. Findings of the study overall: Some naive CD4 clonotypes, around 4.9%, turned up in common across several donors. Clonotypes shared by all four donors outscored non-shared clonotypes in generation probability.

Cells designated naive CD8 were CD45RO-negative and were positively selected for CCR7, with terminally differentiated effector memory CD45RA+ cells excluded. An assay was performed, and its level was deep. As processed by the authors: Junction-only sequences without quality scores came from ImmunoSEQ, so filtering differed. Using immunoSEQ multiplex PCR, the repertoire was profiled, and TCRdb retains in-frame clones only, with some absent. V, J and clone size derive from that table, while D and trimming were established from the DNA sequence. The table lists about 650,000 clones, about 95% of them singletons.

The sequenced sample was naive CD8+ T cells sorted from blood. The J gene is TRBJ1-2, the V gene TRBV5-4, with D tentatively TRBD1 (6 bases). The source is a woman in her thirties in good health. CDR3: CASRTSGGDGYTF. DNA for the CDR3: TGTGCCAGCCGAACTTCGGGGGGCGATGGCTACACCTTC.